This T cell receptor beta chain was observed in a study of blood T cell repertoires in COVID-19. Study-level information: The origin of the acute and convalescent COVID-19 samples was the United States, Italy and Spain. T cells, B-cell-depleted T cells, or PBMCs supplied cDNA or gDNA.

In the authors' workflow: Reference gene primer amplification in the assay estimated nucleated cell counts. Repertoires were generated with immunoSEQ multiplex PCR, while TCRdb's copy carries only in-frame clones and drops some. Clone size and V and J calls were adopted from that table, with D and trimming inferred from the DNA. The table shows just over 250,000 clones, with roughly nine tenths occurring only once. Germline V gene lookup returns CDR1 MGHDK and CDR2 SYGVNS. The V gene lost 8 bases and the J gene lost 1 base, with 5 bases spanning the gap. The CDR3 has 12 residues. The sample taken for sequencing was peripheral blood. The clonotype was recovered from a man aged 35 to 55 who had recovered from COVID-19. The chain carries TRBV25-1 and TRBJ2-2; the D gene is possibly TRBD2 (5 bases). The CDR3 coding sequence is TGTGCCAGCCGGGGGAACACCGGGGAGCTGTTTTTT. It is translated as CASRGNTGELFF.